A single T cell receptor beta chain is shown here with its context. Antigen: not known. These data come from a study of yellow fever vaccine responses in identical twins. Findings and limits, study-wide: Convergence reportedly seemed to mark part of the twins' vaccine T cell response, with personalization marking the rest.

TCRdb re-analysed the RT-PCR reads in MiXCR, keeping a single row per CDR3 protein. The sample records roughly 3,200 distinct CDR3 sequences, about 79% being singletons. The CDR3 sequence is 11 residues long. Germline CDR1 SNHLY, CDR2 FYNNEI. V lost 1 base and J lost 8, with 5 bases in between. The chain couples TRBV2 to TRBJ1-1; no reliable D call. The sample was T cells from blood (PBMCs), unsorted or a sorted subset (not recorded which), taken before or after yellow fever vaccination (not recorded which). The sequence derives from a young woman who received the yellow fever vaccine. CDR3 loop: CASSEGTEAFF. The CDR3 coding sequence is TGTGCCAGCAGTGAAGGGACGGAAGCTTTCTTT.